This is a list of T cell receptor beta chains from one sample in a study of human T cells and chemical hapten exposure. TCRdb reanalysed the 5' RACE reads using MiXCR and keeps one entry per CDR3 protein. The sample includes some 78,000 distinct CDR3 sequences, 6.5% to 8.5% of them seen just once. The receptors stem from a male donor in good health. CDR3s include the opening cysteine and the closing phenylalanine or tryptophan. The D gene is left open where the match is weak. Not all rows give a size; the values are once, few, many and, for expanded clones, a class.

few | TRBJ2-5 | TRBV5-1 | . | CASSFNPGQGMETQYF | TGCGCCAGCAGCTTTAACCCGGGACAAGGGATGGAGACCCAGTACTTC
many | TRBJ1-1 | TRBV27 | TRBD1 | CASSWGQMNTEAFF | TGTGCCAGCAGTTGGGGACAGATGAACACTGAAGCTTTCTTT
. | TRBJ2-5 | TRBV2 | . | CASSERQTQETQYF | TGTGCCAGCAGTGAGAGGCAGACCCAAGAGACCCAGTACTTC
. | TRBJ1-3 | TRBV20-1 | . | CSATTDTTSGNTIYF | TGCAGTGCGACTACGGACACAACCTCTGGAAACACCATATATTTT
. | TRBJ2-1 | TRBV7-2 | . | CASSSRPHPNEQFF | TGTGCCAGCAGCTCGCGTCCCCACCCCAATGAGCAGTTCTTC
many | TRBJ2-7 | TRBV28 | . | CASSLSRGTYEQYF | TGTGCCAGCAGTTTATCCCGCGGAACCTACGAGCAGTACTTC
many | TRBJ2-5 | TRBV5-1 | . | CASSFVVRFNETQYF | TGCGCCAGCAGCTTTGTAGTCAGGTTTAATGAGACCCAGTACTTC
many | TRBJ2-7 | TRBV19 | TRBD1 | CASSPQTGATYEQYF | TGTGCCAGTAGTCCGCAGACAGGGGCAACCTACGAGCAGTACTTC
. | TRBJ1-3 | TRBV19 | TRBD1 | CASSIGTGAGNTIYF | TGTGCCAGTAGTATCGGGACAGGGGCTGGAAACACCATATATTTT
few | TRBJ1-1 | TRBV25-1 | . | CASTGNMNTEAFF | TGTGCCAGCACGGGGAACATGAACACTGAAGCTTTCTTT
few | TRBJ2-5 | TRBV5-1 | . | CASSLELQETQYF | TGCGCCAGCAGCTTGGAGCTGCAAGAGACCCAGTACTTC
. | TRBJ2-6 | TRBV29-1 | . | CSVEGAGGSGANVLTF | TGCAGCGTTGAAGGGGCCGGGGGCTCTGGGGCCAACGTCCTGACTTTC
few | TRBJ2-7 | TRBV11-2 | . | CASSRRVEGSEQYF | TGTGCCAGCAGCCGGCGGGTTGAAGGATCCGAGCAGTACTTC
many | TRBJ2-5 | TRBV12-5 | TRBD2 | CASGRRGGPDTQYF | TGTGCTAGTGGCCGCCGGGGGGGCCCAGATACCCAGTACTTC
few | TRBJ2-5 | TRBV2 | TRBD2 | CASSESDWGGETQYF | TGTGCCAGCAGTGAATCCGACTGGGGGGGAGAGACCCAGTACTTC
. | TRBJ2-5 | TRBV27 | . | CASSLNGLAVVQETQYF | TGTGCCAGCAGTTTAAATGGGCTAGCTGTGGTTCAAGAGACCCAGTACTTC
few | TRBJ1-1 | TRBV5-1 | TRBD1 | CASSPQTGPYTEAFF | TGCGCCAGCAGCCCGCAGACAGGGCCTTACACTGAAGCTTTCTTT
. | TRBJ2-5 | TRBV2 | TRBD1 | CASRETWTGVETQYF | TGTGCCAGCAGAGAGACCTGGACAGGGGTAGAGACCCAGTACTTC
many | TRBJ2-1 | TRBV20-1 | TRBD1 | CSVLGQSSYNEQFF | TGCAGTGTTCTGGGACAGAGCTCCTACAATGAGCAGTTCTTC
many | TRBJ1-2 | TRBV29-1 | . | CSVTRQVYGYTF | TGCAGCGTTACAAGACAGGTCTATGGCTACACCTTC
many | TRBJ2-4 | TRBV5-1 | TRBD2 | CASRTGTRTAKNIQYF | TGCGCCAGCAGAACAGGGACTAGGACTGCCAAAAACATTCAGTACTTC
few | TRBJ1-1 | TRBV7-8 | TRBD1 | CASSPRQGMNTEAFF | TGTGCCAGCAGCCCCCGACAGGGGATGAACACTGAAGCTTTCTTT
many | TRBJ2-7 | TRBV12-3/TRBV12-4 | . | CASSLEGYEQYF | TGTGCCAGCAGTTTAGAAGGGTACGAGCAGTACTTC
many | TRBJ1-5 | TRBV27 | . | CASSPPGYNQPQHF | TGTGCCAGCAGCCCTCCAGGCTACAATCAGCCCCAGCATTTT
many | TRBJ2-7 | TRBV12-3/TRBV12-4 | . | CASSYGHLSSYEQYF | TGTGCCAGCAGTTATGGGCACCTGAGCTCCTACGAGCAGTACTTC
. | TRBJ1-6 | TRBV4-1 | . | CASSQEGPNYNSPLHF | TGCGCCAGCAGCCAAGAAGGGCCTAACTATAATTCACCCCTCCACTTT
. | TRBJ2-7 | TRBV7-9 | . | CASSSTDYEQYF | TGTGCCAGCAGCTCCACAGACTACGAGCAGTACTTC
few | TRBJ2-5 | TRBV29-1 | . | CSVAEGLGETQYF | TGCAGCGTTGCGGAGGGGCTGGGAGAGACCCAGTACTTC
. | TRBJ1-5 | TRBV7-6 | TRBD1 | CASSLGPDRGGNQPQHF | TGTGCCAGCAGCTTAGGCCCGGACAGGGGTGGCAATCAGCCCCAGCATTTT
few | TRBJ1-1 | TRBV12-3/TRBV12-4 | . | CASTFGASNTEAFF | TGTGCCAGCACCTTTGGGGCTTCGAACACTGAAGCTTTCTTT
. | TRBJ2-7 | TRBV4-1 | . | CASSHDPGPILWEQYF | TGCGCCAGCAGCCACGATCCGGGACCGATATTGTGGGAGCAGTACTTC
. | TRBJ1-1 | TRBV7-9 | TRBD1 | CASSFPTGMNTEAFF | TGTGCCAGCAGCTTCCCGACAGGGATGAACACTGAAGCTTTCTTT
many | TRBJ2-7 | TRBV5-1 | . | CASSPEPDSSYEQYF | TGCGCCAGCAGCCCTGAGCCGGACAGCTCCTACGAGCAGTACTTC
many | TRBJ1-1 | TRBV2 | . | CASRSPQGLTEAFF | TGTGCCAGCAGGTCTCCGCAGGGGCTAACTGAAGCTTTCTTT
. | TRBJ2-3 | TRBV7-2 | TRBD2 | CASSPGLAADTQYF | TGTGCCAGCAGCCCAGGACTAGCGGCAGATACGCAGTATTTT
many | TRBJ2-1 | TRBV14 | . | CASSQESYGFNEQFF | TGTGCCAGCAGCCAAGAGAGCTACGGTTTCAATGAGCAGTTCTTC
many | TRBJ1-1 | TRBV20-1 | . | CSVFGGNTEAFF | TGCAGTGTTTTTGGCGGGAACACTGAAGCTTTCTTT
few | TRBJ1-2 | TRBV7-2 | . | CASSLGEGSVVYGYTF | TGTGCCAGCAGCTTAGGAGAGGGCTCAGTGGTCTATGGCTACACCTTC
. | TRBJ1-5 | TRBV6-2/TRBV6-3 | . | CASSYEGPRSNQPQHF | TGTGCCAGCAGTTACGAGGGGCCTCGGAGCAATCAGCCCCAGCATTTT
many | TRBJ1-1 | TRBV27 | . | CASSLSTTNTEAFF | TGTGCCAGCAGTTTATCGACGACTAACACTGAAGCTTTCTTT
. | TRBJ1-2 | TRBV6-5 | . | CASSPMGLNYGYTF | TGTGCCAGCAGCCCGATGGGGTTAAACTATGGCTACACCTTC
many | TRBJ2-3 | TRBV29-1 | TRBD2 | CSVYTLAENTDTQYF | TGCAGCGTCTACACACTAGCGGAGAACACAGATACGCAGTATTTT
few | TRBJ2-3 | TRBV7-9 | . | CASSLLGGLYSTDTQYF | TGTGCCAGCAGCTTACTGGGCGGACTATATAGCACAGATACGCAGTATTTT
many | TRBJ2-3 | TRBV7-2 | . | CASSELTDTQYF | TGTGCCAGCAGCGAACTCACAGATACGCAGTATTTT
few | TRBJ1-5 | TRBV4-3 | TRBD1 | CASSQEGTGRQPQHF | TGCGCCAGCAGCCAAGAAGGGACAGGGAGGCAGCCCCAGCATTTT
. | TRBJ2-3 | TRBV15 | . | CATSREGGGTDTQYF | TGTGCCACCAGCAGAGAGGGCGGCGGCACAGATACGCAGTATTTT
. | TRBJ2-5 | TRBV7-9 | . | CASSLAGSETQYF | TGTGCCAGCAGCTTGGCGGGTTCGGAGACCCAGTACTTC